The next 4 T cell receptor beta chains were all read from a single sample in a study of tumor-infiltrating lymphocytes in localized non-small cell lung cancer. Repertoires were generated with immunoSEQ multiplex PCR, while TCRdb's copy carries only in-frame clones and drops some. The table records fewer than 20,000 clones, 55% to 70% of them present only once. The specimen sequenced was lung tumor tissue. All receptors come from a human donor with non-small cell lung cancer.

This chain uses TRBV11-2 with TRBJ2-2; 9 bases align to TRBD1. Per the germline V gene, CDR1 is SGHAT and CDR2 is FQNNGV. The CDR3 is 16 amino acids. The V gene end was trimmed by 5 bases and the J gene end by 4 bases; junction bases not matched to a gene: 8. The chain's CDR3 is CASSTRGQGGTGELFF. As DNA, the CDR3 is TGTGCCAGCAGCACGAGGGGACAGGGAGGCACCGGGGAGCTGTTTTTT.

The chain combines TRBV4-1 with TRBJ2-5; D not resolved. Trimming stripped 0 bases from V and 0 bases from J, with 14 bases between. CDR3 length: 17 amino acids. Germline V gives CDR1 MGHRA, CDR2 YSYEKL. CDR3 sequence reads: CASSQDSLQAYQETQYF. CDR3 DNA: TGCGCCAGCAGCCAAGATTCCCTGCAAGCGTACCAAGAGACCCAGTACTTC.

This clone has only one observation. The CDR3 loop reads CAWSVDMLLGKLFF. Written as DNA, the CDR3 is TGTGCCTGGAGTGTCGACATGCTACTCGGAAAACTGTTTTTT. This chain connects TRBV30 to TRBJ1-4; D uncertain. The V end lost 0 bases, the J end lost 10 bases, and 15 bases lay between the germline ends. CDR1 GTSNPN and CDR2 SVGIG come from the germline V gene (reference sequence). This CDR3 has 14 amino acids.

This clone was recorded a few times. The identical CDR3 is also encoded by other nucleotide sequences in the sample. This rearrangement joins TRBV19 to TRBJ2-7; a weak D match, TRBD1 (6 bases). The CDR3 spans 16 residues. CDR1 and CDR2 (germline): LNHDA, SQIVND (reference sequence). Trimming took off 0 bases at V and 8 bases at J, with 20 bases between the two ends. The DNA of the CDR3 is TGTGCCAGTAGTATAGATCATAGGGGGATCCCTACGCAGCAGTACTTC. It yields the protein CASSIDHRGIPTQQYF.